Following are 9 T cell receptor beta chains from one sample sequenced in a study of T-cell reconstitution after alpha-beta-depleted transplantation in children. Unique molecular identifiers were incorporated when the TCRbeta library was constructed. TCRdb analysed the PCR reads with MiXCR anew, one entry per CDR3 protein. The sample carries over 550,000 distinct CDR3 sequences, about 11% recorded once. The specimen comprised PBMCs from the stem cell graft donor, sampled from the stem cell graft. The origin of the receptors is a human donor who donated a stem cell graft to a child with acute myeloid leukemia.

Only a few counts were recorded for this clonotype. The chain is built from TRBV12-3 or TRBV12-4 and TRBJ1-5; no clear D gene. The ends were cut back, 1 base at V and 3 bases at J, with 10 bases in the middle. CDR3 length: 15 residues. The CDR3 here is CASSLEQAFNQPQHF. The CDR3 coding sequence is TGTGCCAGCAGTTTAGAGCAGGCCTTCAATCAGCCCCAGCATTTT.

This clonotype was seen a handful of times. This rearrangement joins TRBV2 to TRBJ2-6, with 7 bases lining up with TRBD2. The CDR3 runs to 15 residues. Trimming took 6 bases from V and 0 from J; bases not matched to a gene: 2. Germline CDR1 SNHLY, CDR2 FYNNEI. The CDR3 DNA reads as TGTGCCAGCAGCGCGGGGGTCTCTGGGGCCAACGTCCTGACTTTC. Its protein is CASSAGVSGANVLTF.

This clonotype was found many times. This sequence joins TRBV5-1 and TRBJ2-1, with a tentative D call TRBD2 (5 bases). CDR3 length: 14 residues. The V end lost 6 bases, the J end lost 5 bases, and 15 bases lay between the germline ends. Per germline, CDR1 SGHRS and CDR2 YFSETQ. The CDR3 sequence: CASNLRVRDNEQFF. The CDR3 DNA sequence: TGCGCCAGCAACCTTAGGGTGCGGGACAATGAGCAGTTCTTC.

This clonotype occurred many times. The gene calls are TRBV7-9 and TRBJ1-5, with D tentatively TRBD1 (6 bases). Germline values: CDR1 SEHNR, CDR2 FQNEAQ (reference sequence). Trimming left V 4 bases short and J 2 bases short, with 12 bases between. The CDR3 runs to 15 residues. CDR3 in amino acids: CASSSNRQGNQPQHF. The CDR3 region has the DNA TGTGCCAGCAGCTCTAACCGACAGGGCAATCAGCCCCAGCATTTT.

This clonotype has just a few counts. The chain recombines TRBV20-1 with TRBJ1-1, with no clear D. Between the trimmed V and J ends, which lost 0 bases and 5 bases, there was a span of 19 bases. CDR1 DFQATT and CDR2 SNEGSKA come from the germline V gene (reference sequence). This CDR3 contains 16 residues. The DNA for the CDR3 is TGCAGTGCTAGAGATCCTCAGAAGGGAAGACGGACTGAAGCTTTCTTT. Translating gives CSARDPQKGRRTEAFF.

J is TRBJ2-3 and V is TRBV6-1; no reliable D call. Trimming stripped 6 bases from V and 0 bases from J, with 16 bases between. The germline CDR1 and CDR2 sequences are MNHNS and SASEGT. This CDR3 region has 16 residues. The CDR3 nucleotides are TGTGCCAGCAGCCGACGGAGCGCCGTAAGCACAGATACGCAGTATTTT. This gives the protein CASSRRSAVSTDTQYF.

This sequence joins TRBV30 and TRBJ2-3, with D possibly TRBD2 on 6 matching bases. This CDR3 spans 14 amino acids. V lost 0 bases and J lost 2, with 9 bases in between. Germline V CDR1 and CDR2: GTSNPN, SVGIG (reference sequence). CDR3 nucleotides: TGTGCCTGGAGTGTCGGGGGAGTCACAGATACGCAGTATTTT. Residues: CAWSVGGVTDTQYF.

The chain recombines TRBV5-1 with TRBJ1-6; D might be TRBD1 (6 bases). The CDR3 covers 15 residues. Germline CDR1 and CDR2: SGHRS and YFSETQ. V was cut by 3 bases and J by 3 bases, with 10 bases left in between. CDR3 residues: CASSSGQNYNSPLHF. CDR3 in DNA: TGCGCCAGCAGCTCTGGACAGAACTATAATTCACCCCTCCACTTT.

This sequence joins TRBV7-3 and TRBJ2-1, with TRBD2 identical over 10 bases. The V and J ends lost 1 base and 10 bases, in that order; junction bases with no gene match: 13. Germline values: CDR1 SGHTA, CDR2 FQGTGA. CDR3 length: 17 residues. CDR3 nucleotide sequence: TGTGCCAGCAGCTTAATTAGCCGGCTAGCGGGAGACGCGGAGCAGTTCTTC. This sequence encodes CASSLISRLAGDAEQFF.